A selection of T cell receptor beta chains follows, all from one sample in a study of T-cell reconstitution after alpha-beta-depleted transplantation in children. TCRdb used MiXCR to reprocess the PCR reads, holding one entry per CDR3 protein. Among about 600,000 distinct CDR3 sequences listed, 10% were seen once. Sequencing was performed on PBMCs from the stem cell graft donor, taken from the stem cell graft. The receptor source for this set is a human donor who donated a stem cell graft to a child with acute myeloid leukemia. Both conserved end residues are part of each CDR3. The order of the fields is CDR3 DNA, CDR3 protein, D gene, clone size, J gene, V gene. D genes are given only for firm matches. Only part of the rows carry a size: once, few, many, or a class if the clone is expanded.

CDR3nt: TGCAGTGCTAGGGGGGACAGACCTAACTATGGCTACACCTTC
CDR3aa: CSARGDRPNYGYTF
d_gene: TRBD1
abundance: .
j_gene: TRBJ1-2
v_gene: TRBV20-1

CDR3nt: TGCGCCAGCAGCCAAGATCCGCGGGGGGCTCAGGGCAATCAGCCCCAGCATTTT
CDR3aa: CASSQDPRGAQGNQPQHF
d_gene: .
abundance: many
j_gene: TRBJ1-5
v_gene: TRBV4-1

CDR3nt: TGTGCCAGCAGCGTAGCTACAGGGACCTACGAGCAGTACTTC
CDR3aa: CASSVATGTYEQYF
d_gene: .
abundance: .
j_gene: TRBJ2-7
v_gene: TRBV9

CDR3nt: TGCAGTGCTAGAGGAAACGGGAGAAGAACCGGGGAGCTGTTTTTT
CDR3aa: CSARGNGRRTGELFF
d_gene: .
abundance: .
j_gene: TRBJ2-2
v_gene: TRBV20-1

CDR3nt: TGTGCCAGCAGTTACTCGAGTAGCGGCCCCCAGCATTTT
CDR3aa: CASSYSSSGPQHF
d_gene: .
abundance: few
j_gene: TRBJ1-5
v_gene: TRBV6-2/TRBV6-3

CDR3nt: TGTGCCAGCAGTTTCGGCACAGGCCAAGAGACCCAGTACTTC
CDR3aa: CASSFGTGQETQYF
d_gene: .
abundance: many
j_gene: TRBJ2-5
v_gene: TRBV28

CDR3nt: TGTGCCAGCAGTCCCACATCCCTTCGGACAGCTCGCTACGAGCAGTACTTC
CDR3aa: CASSPTSLRTARYEQYF
d_gene: .
abundance: many
j_gene: TRBJ2-7
v_gene: TRBV6-5

CDR3nt: TGTGCCATCAGCCGACAGGGCGCTGGCGAGCAGTACTTC
CDR3aa: CAISRQGAGEQYF
d_gene: TRBD1
abundance: .
j_gene: TRBJ2-7
v_gene: TRBV10-3

CDR3nt: TGTGCCAGCAGCTTAGAGGGACAGTTGAGGAACACCATATATTTT
CDR3aa: CASSLEGQLRNTIYF
d_gene: TRBD1
abundance: few
j_gene: TRBJ1-3
v_gene: TRBV7-8

CDR3nt: TGCGCCAGCAGCTTGGAGTGGGCTGGTGAGCAGTACTTC
CDR3aa: CASSLEWAGEQYF
d_gene: .
abundance: few
j_gene: TRBJ2-7
v_gene: TRBV5-1

CDR3nt: TGTGCCAGCAGTCCTCCCCTAAGCGGGAGGAGATTGAGGGAGCAGTACTTC
CDR3aa: CASSPPLSGRRLREQYF
d_gene: TRBD2
abundance: many
j_gene: TRBJ2-7
v_gene: TRBV28

CDR3nt: TGTGCCAGCAGTTACTCGGGCGGGAGGGCCTTTAATGAGCAGTTCTTC
CDR3aa: CASSYSGGRAFNEQFF
d_gene: TRBD2
abundance: many
j_gene: TRBJ2-1
v_gene: TRBV6-2/TRBV6-3

CDR3nt: TGTGCCAGCAGCGTAGGATCTGGAGGAGAGACCCAGTACTTC
CDR3aa: CASSVGSGGETQYF
d_gene: .
abundance: .
j_gene: TRBJ2-5
v_gene: TRBV9

CDR3nt: TGCAGCGCGGGGGAGAGTGATGAGCAGTTCTTC
CDR3aa: CSAGESDEQFF
d_gene: .
abundance: many
j_gene: TRBJ2-1
v_gene: TRBV29-1

CDR3nt: TGTGCCAGCAGTTATAGTGTGACAGGGGGTCTGGGGACCCAGTACTTC
CDR3aa: CASSYSVTGGLGTQYF
d_gene: TRBD1
abundance: .
j_gene: TRBJ2-5
v_gene: TRBV6-5